Reported below is one T cell receptor beta chain. The data originate from a study of blood T cell repertoires in COVID-19. The wider study: Acute and convalescent COVID-19 specimens originated in the United States, Italy and Spain.

Generated by immunoSEQ multiplex PCR, the TCRdb table keeps only in-frame clones and is missing some. The sample lists approximately 230,000 clones, roughly 88% seen once, with over 1.2% in the top ten. This CDR3 contains 13 residues. In germline, CDR1 is LGHDT, CDR2 YNNKEL (reference sequence). The V end lost 1 base, the J end lost 6 bases, and 9 bases lay between the germline ends. This TCR derives from a man of 80 years or more with acute or convalescent COVID-19. The sequenced sample consisted of peripheral blood. The rearrangement links TRBV3-1 (or the pseudogene TRBV3-2) to TRBJ1-1; D call uncertain. The CDR3 bases are TGTGCCAGCAGCCAAGTCCCGGAGGCTGAAGCTTTCTTT. This codes for CASSQVPEAEAFF.